This section outlines one T cell receptor beta chain sequence together with its context. This clonotype was observed at least ten times. Which antigen it targets is not known. Qualities for individual bases were not recorded, and no much larger clone is one base off. The healthy controls were volunteers from a blood bank in Maryland, USA. For unsorted PBMC libraries, 2 million PBMCs were used after storage in RNAlater at -80 degrees C until RNA extraction. PBMCs were separated from peripheral blood using Ficoll-Hypaque density gradient centrifugation and then cryopreserved in liquid nitrogen. These data are taken from a study of neurological immune-mediated disorders (dated by TCRdb to about 2019). About the full investigation: Using UMI-based sequencing, the study compared peripheral blood TCR-beta repertoires from patients with HTLV-I-associated myelopathy (HAM/TSP), patients with multiple sclerosis, and healthy controls. Alongside PBMC samples, the set of 106 TCR-beta libraries contained longitudinal samples, technical triplicates, and paired CD4+ and CD8+ T-cell subsets that had been sorted. The cohort was made up of around 70 subjects, consisting of roughly 14 HAM/TSP patients, around 35 multiple sclerosis patients and around 20 healthy controls. The investigation overall reported the following: TCR clonal expansion was highest in HAM/TSP patients and lowest in MS patients, with MS patients falling below even healthy controls. Across subjects, expanded clones never shared an identical CDR3 amino acid sequence, which suggests that the TCR-beta repertoires in every group were private.

V is cut back by 5 bases and J by 0 bases, with 3 bases in the junction unmatched. The CDR3 runs 15 amino acids, cysteine and phenylalanine included. Left in the record is the CDR3 DNA by itself, 45 bases read in frame from the first base. Looking up the germline V gene yields CDR1 ENHRY and CDR2 SYGVKD. cDNA was synthesized by template-switch 5'RACE using a primer with a 10-nucleotide random unique molecular identifier that tagged each TCR transcript. Each sequencing run produced over 160 million TCR-beta sequences covering 15-18 subjects. Total RNA was extracted with the RNeasy kit. TCR-beta VDJ regions were amplified with primers for the TCR constant region and the 5'RACE anchor, using the KAPA Real-time Library Amplification kit. A first PCR added sample indexes and Illumina adaptors, after which a second PCR increased the library yield. The roughly 650 bp TCR product was size-selected on a 2% E-gel SizeSelection system after Ampure bead purification. Library quality was checked on a Bioanalyzer, concentration was measured with Qubit, and libraries were quantified with the Kapa Library Quantification kit before pooling. An Illumina HiSeq 2500 was used to sequence the libraries paired-end at 2 x 150 bp. To increase sequence diversity, roughly 24-31% phiX was spiked into each library pool. Per the authors' processing: The UMI-based MiGEC pipeline processed quality-filtered reads and removed over 75% of raw TCR sequences during error correction. VDJ genes were aligned to IMGT germline references, and clonotypes were defined by unique CDR3 amino acid sequence plus V-J genes. Clonal expansion, Shannon diversity, and CDR3 relatedness (CalcPairwiseDistances, ClusterSamples) were evaluated with VDJtools, and phylogenetic trees were built with CLCbio workbench. A clone was classed as expanded if it had 8 or more unique UMIs, a cutoff based on coefficient-of-variation modelling across technical triplicates. The public sequencing data were trimmed at Q25 with fastp and processed into clonotypes with MiXCR by TCRdb, which kept only in-frame beta chains. When rows share a CDR3 protein, they turn into one entry using the most common DNA and genes. TCRdb's processing, not the authors' own work, is the source of the V and J calls. This sample lists 57,000 or so distinct CDR3 sequences; about an eighth were detected once. Together, the top ten hold 1.5% to 2% of the sample.

This receptor chain uses TRBV10-3 and TRBJ2-1; 8 central bases correspond to TRBD1. Sequencing was done on a sample of PBMCs. This TCR was sampled from a man aged 60-69 years in good health. The DNA sequence is given as TGTGCCATCAGTCAACAGGGGGGCTCCTACAATGAGCAGTTCTTC. Translation gives CAISQQGGSYNEQFF.